The present T cell receptor beta chain was sequenced within a study of CD8+CD57+ T cells in acquired aplastic anemia (dated by TCRdb to the late 2010s). Regarding the research as a whole: Extracted DNA from sorted CD4+ and CD8+ cells averaged approximately 3 ug, ranging from roughly 0.17 to 27.4 ug. For healthy donor samples, the average read count was about 10.8 million for CD4+ cells and 11.0 million for CD8+ cells. General findings and caveats noted by the study authors: Patients and healthy controls showed no significant difference in CD8+ Simpson's diversity (P=0.060). Around 27 CD8+ CDR3 sequences were shared between patients and controls but appeared highly expressed in patients and within their immunodominant clones.

This clonotype has just a few counts. It has no known antigen specificity. A clone one base away is much larger, so this may be a read error. TCR beta VDJ combination and CDR3 sequence profiling used genomic DNA as the template. An Illumina HiSeq 2000 was the platform used for TCR repertoire sequencing. Per the original workflow: TRBV/TRBJ rearrangement plots, CDR3 size and DJ length profiles, and Simpson's diversity index were used to evaluate the repertoires. The immunodominant clone was defined as the most abundant DNA sequence in deep sequencing data. CDR3 amino acid sequences were checked for sharing between subjects and were compared against published repertoires and the VDJdb database. TCRdb passed the public sequencing reads through fastp at Q25 and MiXCR, retaining productive beta sequences. Each record represents a unique CDR3 protein, reported with the most common genes and DNA among its rows. TCRdb, not the authors, supplied the V and J calls. The sample includes approximately 380,000 distinct CDR3 sequences, with 55% to 75% observed a single time. The ten largest clones take up 3% to 5% of the sample.

In the study, sorted CD4+ and CD8+ blood T cells from patients with severe aplastic anemia and from healthy subjects underwent deep sequencing of TCR repertoires. Ficoll-Paque density gradient centrifugation was used to isolate peripheral blood mononuclear cells. Before DNA was extracted, CD4+ and CD8+ T cells were sorted using either FACS or magnetic beads. The CDR3 numbers 16 residues from cysteine through phenylalanine. Only the CDR3 DNA stays, 48 bases, in frame from base 1. The germline V gene provides CDR1 SGDLS and CDR2 YYNGEE. The V and J genes are TRBV9 and TRBJ2-2; the D segment could be TRBD2, given 6 matching bases. The sequencing sample was made of sorted CD4+, CD8+, or CD8+CD57+ T cells (not recorded which) from PBMCs. The TCR sequence derives from a human donor in good health, serving as a control. The CDR3 sequence is CASSVGIRTNTGELSF. The DNA reads TGTGCCAGCAGCGTAGGGATCAGGACTAACACCGGGGAGCTGTCTTTT.